The TCR beta chain under discussion was sequenced for a study of blood T cell repertoires in COVID-19. Clones were sequenced by immunoSEQ multiplex PCR, and TCRdb holds only the in-frame ones, with some missing. This sample yields 200,000 to 250,000 clones, of which about 87% are seen a single time; just over 2.5% belongs to the top ten. This clone was seen a handful of times. Germline V CDR1 and CDR2: SQVTM, ANQGSEA. Trimming at V came to 7 bases and at J to 6 bases, leaving 10 bases not matched to a gene. The CDR3 loop spans 13 amino acids. The chain has TRBV29-1 and TRBJ1-1; 8 bases map to TRBD1. Sequencing input: PBMCs or T cells enriched from blood (not recorded which). This sequence originates from a woman aged 30 to 39 with acute COVID-19. This CDR3 reads CSAKTGEDSEAFF. The CDR3, as DNA: TGCAGCGCTAAGACAGGGGAAGATTCTGAAGCTTTCTTT. The whole variable domain, remainder taken from reference TRBV29-1 and TRBJ1-1, is SAVISQKPSRDICQRGTSLTIQCQVDSQVTMMFWYRQQPGQSLTLIATANQGSEATYESGFVIDKFPISRPNLTFSTLTVSNMSPEDSSIYLCSAKTGEDSEAFFGQGTRLTVV.